This TCR beta chain was profiled in a study of CD8 T cells in Susac syndrome. Patients with Susac syndrome met diagnostic criteria that were recently defined for definite or probable disease. A quantity of roughly 0.5 to 1 ug RNA underwent reverse transcription using random hexamers. Amplification of TCR beta CDR3 across 54 Vbeta and 13 Jbeta was performed with immunoSEQ multiplex PCR. Via MiXCR, TCRdb re-called the immunoSEQ multiplex PCR reads, giving one row per CDR3 protein. The sample carries about 210,000 distinct CDR3 sequences, about 94% recorded once. This CDR3 has 13 residues. Germline V CDR1 and CDR2: LNHNV, YYDKDF (reference sequence). The ends were cut back, 3 bases at V and 7 bases at J, with 12 bases in the middle.

Material: CD4+ T cells from PBMCs. The chain links TRBV15 to TRBJ2-5, with a weak D call TRBD1 (6 bases). The TCR comes from a human donor with Susac syndrome. This CDR3 reads CATSSYRDGTQYF. CDR3 bases: TGTGCCACCAGCAGCTACAGGGACGGGACCCAGTACTTC.